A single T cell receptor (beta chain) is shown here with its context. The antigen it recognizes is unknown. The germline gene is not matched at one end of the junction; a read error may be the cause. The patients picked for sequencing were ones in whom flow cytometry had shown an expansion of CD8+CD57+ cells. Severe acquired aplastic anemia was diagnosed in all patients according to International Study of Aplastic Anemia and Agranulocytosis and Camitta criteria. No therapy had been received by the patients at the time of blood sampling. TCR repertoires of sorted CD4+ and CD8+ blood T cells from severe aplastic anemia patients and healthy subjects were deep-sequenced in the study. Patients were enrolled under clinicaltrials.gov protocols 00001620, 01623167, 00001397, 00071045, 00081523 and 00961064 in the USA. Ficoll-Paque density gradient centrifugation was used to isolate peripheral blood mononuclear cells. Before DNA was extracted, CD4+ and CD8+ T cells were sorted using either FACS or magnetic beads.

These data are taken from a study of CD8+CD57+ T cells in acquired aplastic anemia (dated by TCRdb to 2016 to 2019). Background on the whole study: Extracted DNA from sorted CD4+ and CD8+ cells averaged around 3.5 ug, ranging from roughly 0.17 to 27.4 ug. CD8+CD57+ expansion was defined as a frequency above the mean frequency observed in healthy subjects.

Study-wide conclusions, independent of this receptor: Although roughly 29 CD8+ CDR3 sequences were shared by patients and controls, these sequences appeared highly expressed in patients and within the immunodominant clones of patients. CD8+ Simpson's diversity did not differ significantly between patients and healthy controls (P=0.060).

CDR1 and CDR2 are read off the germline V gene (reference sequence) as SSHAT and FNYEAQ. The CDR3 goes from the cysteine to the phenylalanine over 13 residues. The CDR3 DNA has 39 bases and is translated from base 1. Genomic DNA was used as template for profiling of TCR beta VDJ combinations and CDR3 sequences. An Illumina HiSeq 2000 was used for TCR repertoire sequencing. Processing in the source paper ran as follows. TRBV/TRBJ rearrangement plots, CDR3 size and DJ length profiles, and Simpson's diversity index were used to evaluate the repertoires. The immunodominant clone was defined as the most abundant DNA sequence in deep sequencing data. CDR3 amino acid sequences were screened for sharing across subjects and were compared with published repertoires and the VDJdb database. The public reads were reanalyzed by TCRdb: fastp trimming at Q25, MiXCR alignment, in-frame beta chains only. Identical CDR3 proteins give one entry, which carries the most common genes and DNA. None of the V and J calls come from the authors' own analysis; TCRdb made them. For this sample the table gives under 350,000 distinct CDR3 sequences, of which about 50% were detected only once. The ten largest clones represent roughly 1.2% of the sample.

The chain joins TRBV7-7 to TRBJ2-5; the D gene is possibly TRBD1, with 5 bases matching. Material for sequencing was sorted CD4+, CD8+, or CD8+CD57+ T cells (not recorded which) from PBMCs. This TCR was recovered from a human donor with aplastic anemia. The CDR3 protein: CASSFDSLGTQYF. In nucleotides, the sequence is TGTGCTAGCAGCTTCGACAGCTTGGGGACCCAGTACTTC.